These T cell receptor beta chains were read from a single sample in a study of regulatory T cells in long-lasting Graves disease. TCRdb ran MiXCR on the multiplex PCR reads and lists one entry per CDR3 protein. The sample has over 200,000 distinct CDR3 sequences; around 20% are singletons. The specimen was peripheral blood mononuclear cells (PBMCs), collected at new diagnosis, from a patient treated with antithyroid drugs. The receptors were sampled from a female donor with Graves disease. Each CDR3 is given with its conserved first and last residue. Fields, in order: clone size, V gene, D gene, J gene, CDR3 protein, CDR3 DNA. D genes are given only for firm matches. Rows give clone size only sometimes, using once, few, many, or a class for an expanded clone.

NA	TRBV4-1	NA	TRBJ1-5	CASSQGPWGNQPQHF	TGCGCCAGCAGCCAGGGACCATGGGGCAACCAGCCCCAGCATTTT
many	TRBV29-1	NA	TRBJ1-1	CSSSMPGLITEAFF	TGCAGCTCCTCAATGCCGGGACTGATCACTGAAGCTTTCTTT
many	TRBV12-3/TRBV12-4	NA	TRBJ2-7	CASSLGGSYEQYF	TGTGCCAGCAGTTTGGGGGGCTCCTACGAGCAGTACTTC
many	TRBV12-3/TRBV12-4	NA	TRBJ2-7	CASSPSDRSYEQYF	TGTGCCAGCAGTCCATCTGACCGCTCCTACGAGCAGTACTTC
many	TRBV7-9	TRBD2	TRBJ2-3	CASSSPGLAGADTQYF	TGTGCCAGCAGCTCGCCGGGACTAGCGGGAGCAGATACGCAGTATTTT
NA	TRBV27	NA	TRBJ2-5	CASSPRSQNRLTQYF	TGTGCCAGCAGTCCCAGGTCCCAAAACAGGCTGACCCAGTACTTC
many	TRBV7-2	TRBD1	TRBJ1-1	CASSTWTGDTEAFF	TGTGCCAGCAGCACCTGGACAGGGGACACTGAAGCTTTCTTT
NA	TRBV11-3	NA	TRBJ2-5	CASSTAYQETQYF	TGTGCCAGCAGCACAGCGTACCAAGAGACCCAGTACTTC
NA	TRBV6-1	NA	TRBJ2-2	CASWATGRASERAGELFF	TGTGCCAGCTGGGCGACCGGGCGGGCCTCGGAGAGGGCCGGGGAGCTGTTTTTT
many	TRBV24-1	NA	TRBJ1-1	CATSAPPGRMNTEAFF	TGTGCCACCAGTGCCCCGCCGGGACGGATGAACACTGAAGCTTTCTTT